The entry below describes one TCR beta chain. Its antigen is not known. Germline loops: CDR1 SNHLY, CDR2 FYNNEI. V was shortened by 10 bases and J by 2 bases, with 17 bases between the two germline ends. The CDR3 runs to 15 residues. Regarding time point: cycle 4 day 1 (C4D1), after five to seven weeks of nivolumab. The patients all showed relapse after autologous stem cell transplantation, while their brentuximab vedotin exposure varied. Each best response was a complete response, a partial response or progressive disease. Clones were sequenced by immunoSEQ multiplex PCR, and TCRdb holds only the in-frame ones, with some missing. The sample yields approximately 21,000 clones, roughly three quarters seen once. The record originates from a study of PD-1 blockade in classical Hodgkin lymphoma. General study points: Baseline diversity in complete responders resembled that of newly diagnosed patients. Nivolumab starters within 1 year of ASCT were excluded.

This specimen consisted of peripheral blood mononuclear cells (PBMCs), obtained before the fourth cycle of nivolumab. The rearrangement uses TRBV2 and TRBJ2-2; D is perhaps TRBD1 (8 bases). This TCR derives from a human donor with classical Hodgkin lymphoma. This chain's CDR3 is CATSGQGTNTGELFF. The CDR3 DNA reads as TGTGCCACTAGCGGACAGGGAACTAACACCGGGGAGCTGTTTTTT.